The 27 T cell receptor beta chains reported below all come from one sample, sequenced in a study of response to subunit inactivated influenza vaccine. MiXCR was run by TCRdb on the RT-PCR reads, yielding one entry per CDR3 protein. Among hundreds of thousands of distinct CDR3 sequences listed, approximately 13% were seen once. Material: PBMCs from blood, obtained around 15 days before vaccination. These receptors originate from a man in his fifties or sixties who received an inactivated influenza vaccine.

This clonotype appeared a few times. This chain joins TRBV5-1 and TRBJ1-6; D remains unclear. Trimming left V 4 bases short and J 0 bases short, with 5 bases between. This CDR3 region has 14 residues. From germline, CDR1 is SGHRS and CDR2 YFSETQ. The CDR3 loop is CASSPRSYNSPLHF. CDR3 nucleotides: TGCGCCAGCAGCCCCCGCTCCTATAATTCACCCCTCCACTTT.

This clonotype has just a few counts. The J gene is TRBJ2-5, the V gene TRBV7-2; D call uncertain. Trimming removed 8 bases at V and 1 base at J, with 14 bases between. The CDR3 totals 14 residues. In germline, CDR1 is SGHTA, CDR2 FQGNSA. The CDR3: CASGVERSQETQYF. The CDR3 DNA is TGTGCCAGCGGGGTCGAGAGGAGCCAAGAGACCCAGTACTTC.

This rearrangement joins TRBV28 to TRBJ1-4; 7 bases match TRBD1. The germline V gene encodes CDR1 MDHEN and CDR2 SYDVKM. The CDR3 has 17 amino acids. J lost 7 bases, V lost 3 bases, and 14 bases had no gene match. For the CDR3, the DNA is TGTGCCAGCAGTTTCCGGGACAGCACTAGGAGGGGTGAAAAACTGTTTTTT. Translating gives CASSFRDSTRRGEKLFF. Drawing the rest from reference TRBV28 and TRBJ1-4, the complete variable domain is DVKVTQSSRYLVKRTGEKVFLECVQDMDHENMFWYRQDPGLGLRLIYFSYDVKMKEKGDIPEGYSVSREKKERFSLILESASTNQTSMYLCASSFRDSTRRGEKLFFGSGTQLSVL.

This clonotype appeared many times. CDR3 sequence reads: CSARREGMNTEAFF. The CDR3 DNA follows: TGCAGTGCTAGGAGGGAGGGAATGAACACTGAAGCTTTCTTT. The V gene is TRBV20-1, the J gene TRBJ1-1, with unresolved D. Germline CDR1 DFQATT, CDR2 SNEGSKA (reference sequence). The CDR3 contains 14 residues. V dropped 3 bases and J dropped 0 bases, with 11 bases sitting between them.

This chain uses TRBV20-1 with TRBJ2-7; the D is unclear. This CDR3 has 11 amino acids. Looked up from germline, CDR1 is DFQATT and CDR2 is SNEGSKA (reference sequence). Trimming left V 1 base short and J 4 bases short, with 5 bases between. The CDR3, as DNA: TGCAGTGCTAGAGCTCTGTACGAGCAGTACTTC. The encoded protein is CSARALYEQYF.

This clonotype has at least ten counts. The chain recombines TRBV6-2 or TRBV6-3 with TRBJ2-1, with TRBD2 matching 11 bases. V shed 0 bases and J 3 bases; nucleotides not matched to a gene: 10. CDR1 is MNHEY, CDR2 SVGEGT, per germline. The CDR3 totals 19 residues. The CDR3 reads CASSYSVSGGALNYNEQFF. In DNA form, the CDR3 reads TGTGCCAGCAGTTACTCGGTTAGCGGGGGGGCTCTGAACTACAATGAGCAGTTCTTC.

The J gene is TRBJ2-2, the V gene TRBV7-8, with 8 bases lining up with TRBD1. CDR1 is SGHVS and CDR2 is FQNEAQ in the germline V gene. The CDR3 is 18 residues long. The trim removed 1 base at V and 0 bases at J, leaving 7 bases unmatched. The CDR3 protein is CASSLDPPDRANTGELFF. DNA of the CDR3: TGTGCCAGCAGCTTAGACCCCCCGGACAGGGCGAACACCGGGGAGCTGTTTTTT.

This clonotype was recorded at least ten times. The chain carries TRBV7-9 and TRBJ2-1; D is ambiguous. Germline CDR1 and CDR2: SEHNR and FQNEAQ (reference sequence). This CDR3 has 12 residues. V was shortened by 0 bases and J by 11 bases, with 8 bases between the two germline ends. This chain's CDR3 is CASSLARPQQFF. The CDR3 DNA follows: TGTGCCAGCAGCTTAGCCAGGCCGCAGCAGTTCTTC.

This chain uses TRBV4-1 with TRBJ1-1; D gene ambiguous. Trimming took 4 bases from V and 4 from J, leaving 16 bases between them. The CDR3 has 15 amino acids. The germline V gene encodes CDR1 MGHRA and CDR2 YSYEKL. The CDR3 nucleotides read TGCGCCAGCAGCCCTCGGGCCTTCGAGAGCACTGAAGCTTTCTTT. Translating gives CASSPRAFESTEAFF.

The chain combines TRBV3-1 with TRBJ2-3; 12 bases agree with TRBD1. CDR3 length: 16 amino acids. In germline, CDR1 is LGHDT, CDR2 YNNKEL (reference sequence). V trimming: 4 bases; J trimming: 9 bases; junction bases outside the gene matches: 11. CDR3 sequence reads: CASSLPGQGAGGTQYF. The CDR3 bases are TGTGCCAGCAGCCTTCCGGGACAGGGGGCCGGAGGAACGCAGTATTTT.

To note about this clonotype: Since the CDR3 does not end with the conserved phenylalanine or tryptophan, this likely comes from a read error. The CDR3 loop is CASSLEAGSATNEKLFL. In DNA form, the CDR3 reads TGTGCCAGCAGCTTAGAGGCCGGGAGCGCAACTAATGAAAAACTGTTTCTT. The gene calls are TRBV11-2 and TRBJ1-4, with D unclear. The CDR3 is 17 residues long. CDR1 and CDR2 (germline): SGHAT, FQNNGV. The V end was cut by 0 bases, the J end by 0 bases, with 11 bases between.

This clonotype showed up just a few times. The chain employs TRBV20-1 and TRBJ2-7, with D possibly TRBD2 on 5 matching bases. Trimming took off 7 bases at V and 0 bases at J, with 16 bases between the two ends. CDR3 length: 14 residues. Germline loops: CDR1 DFQATT, CDR2 SNEGSKA (reference sequence). This CDR3 reads CSGKTPGGSYEQYF. The CDR3 nucleotides are TGCAGTGGCAAAACTCCCGGAGGCTCCTACGAGCAGTACTTC.

This clonotype was observed a few times. One end of the junction is discordant with germline, which a read error may explain. This chain joins TRBV7-2 and TRBJ2-1; TRBD2 aligns across 8 bases. This CDR3 is built from 11 residues. From germline, CDR1 is SGHTA and CDR2 FQGNSA. The CDR3 is CASSFGGEGFF. The CDR3 DNA is TGTGCCAGCAGTTTCGGGGGGGAGGGGTTTTTC.

This clonotype was seen only a few times. This rearrangement joins TRBV4-1 to TRBJ2-7; D is unresolved. This CDR3 has 14 residues. CDR1 and CDR2 from the germline V gene are MGHRA and YSYEKL. The germline V and J ends were trimmed by 0 bases and 2 bases, with 8 bases remaining between them. The CDR3 here is CASSQEPHTYEQYF. For the CDR3, the DNA is TGCGCCAGCAGCCAAGAACCTCACACCTACGAGCAGTACTTC.

This clonotype was seen more than once but under ten times. The rearrangement uses TRBV24-1 and TRBJ2-1, with D perhaps being TRBD1 or TRBD2 (5 bases each). CDR1 and CDR2 from the germline V gene are KGHDR and SFDVKD. CDR3 length equals 16 residues. Trimming cost V 3 bases and J 4 bases, with 15 bases left between them. The DNA of the CDR3 is TGTGCCACCAGTGATCCGACCGGGGCAGGGTACAATGAGCAGTTCTTC. The encoded protein is CATSDPTGAGYNEQFF.

The rearrangement joins TRBV3-1 to TRBJ2-4; 8 bases are a match to TRBD1. CDR3 length equals 16 residues. CDR1 is LGHDT and CDR2 is YNNKEL in the germline V gene (reference sequence). V dropped 2 bases and J dropped 3; count of bases not matched to a gene: 6. The CDR3 nucleotides read TGTGCCAGCAGCCAATTTACAGGGGGTGACAAAAACATTCAGTACTTC. It encodes CASSQFTGGDKNIQYF.

This clonotype was observed once. The chain employs TRBV11-2 and TRBJ2-3; a weak D match, TRBD2 (5 bases). V lost 5 bases and J lost 1, with 16 bases in between. The CDR3 totals 16 residues. CDR1 and CDR2 from the germline V gene are SGHAT and FQNNGV. In nucleotides, the CDR3 is TGTGCCAGCAGCCTCCGCCGAGGGTTCCGCACAGATACGCAGTATTTT. Amino acids: CASSLRRGFRTDTQYF.

CDR3 DNA: TGCAGTGCACCAACAGGGGGCCTCCAGCCCCAGCATTTT. As protein: CSAPTGGLQPQHF. The chain recombines TRBV20-1 with TRBJ1-5; 9 positions match TRBD1. The V gene's germline CDR1 is DFQATT and CDR2 SNEGSKA (reference sequence). The CDR3 length is 13 residues. V gave up 6 bases and J gave up 7 bases; unmatched junction bases: 7.

CDR3 bases: TGTGCCAGCAGTTTAAAGGGTCCTATGAACACTGAAGCTTTCTTT. Protein sequence: CASSLKGPMNTEAFF. J is TRBJ1-1 and V is TRBV12-3 or TRBV12-4; D unresolved. Trimming left V 2 bases short and J 0 bases short, with 10 bases between. The CDR3 consists of 15 residues.

This clonotype was picked up a small number of times. V and J are TRBV11-2 and TRBJ1-2, with D possibly being TRBD1 (5 bases). Trimming took off 0 bases at V and 6 bases at J, with 5 bases between the two ends. The CDR3 extends over 12 amino acids. In germline, CDR1 is SGHAT, CDR2 FQNNGV. CDR3 nucleotide sequence: TGTGCCAGCAGCTTAGAGGGGGATGGCTACACCTTC. Translation: CASSLEGDGYTF.

This clonotype was detected ten times or more. J is TRBJ2-1 and V is TRBV4-2; 9 bases match TRBD2. The germline gives CDR1 LGHNA, CDR2 YNFKEQ. V gave up 1 base and J gave up 7 bases; unmatched junction bases: 8. The CDR3 is made up of 16 amino acids. CDR3 protein: CASSQVAGGPINEQFF. CDR3 DNA sequence: TGTGCCAGCAGCCAAGTGGCGGGGGGGCCTATTAATGAGCAGTTCTTC.

The V call is TRBV7-2, the J call TRBJ2-7, with D possibly matching TRBD2 (7 bases). CDR1 is SGHTA, CDR2 FQGNSA, per germline. The CDR3 covers 15 residues. The V gene lost 5 bases and the J gene lost 3 bases, with 17 bases spanning the gap. This CDR3 reads CASSPSGGQIYEQYF. The DNA for the CDR3 is TGTGCCAGCAGCCCGTCGGGGGGCCAAATCTACGAGCAGTACTTC.

This clonotype was detected many times. This chain uses TRBV4-3 with TRBJ1-2; D is unclear. Per the germline V gene, CDR1 is LGHNA and CDR2 is YSLEER. CDR3 length: 16 residues. V was clipped by 0 bases and J by 4 bases, with 15 bases between them. The DNA of the CDR3 is TGCGCCAGCAGCCAAGATGGGTTACCGCGGGGCTATGGCTACACCTTC. Translation gives CASSQDGLPRGYGYTF.

This clonotype was detected a few times. The V gene is TRBV29-1, the J gene TRBJ2-7; TRBD1 agrees at 7 bases. CDR1 SQVTM and CDR2 ANQGSEA come from the germline V gene. The CDR3 spans 14 residues. V lost 5 bases and J lost 3; bases outside the gene matches: 10. The CDR3, as DNA: TGCAGCGTTCGCAGGGGACAGAGCGTCTACGAGCAGTACTTC. It codes for CSVRRGQSVYEQYF.

This clonotype was counted a few times. The chain combines TRBV7-9 with TRBJ2-3, with D uncertain. This CDR3 is built from 15 residues. Germline loops: CDR1 SEHNR, CDR2 FQNEAQ (reference sequence). V lost 1 base, J lost 3 bases, and 11 bases lay in between. The CDR3 DNA reads TGTGCCAGCAGCTTAGATCTATCAGAAACAGATACGCAGTATTTT. Its translation: CASSLDLSETDTQYF.

The J gene is TRBJ1-3, the V gene TRBV6-1; no reliable D call. V lost 4 bases and J 0 bases, leaving 7 bases between the germline ends. CDR3 length equals 14 residues. Germline loops: CDR1 MNHNS, CDR2 SASEGT. The CDR3 nucleotides are TGTGCCAGCAGTGCATCACGCTCTGGAAACACCATATATTTT. This sequence encodes CASSASRSGNTIYF.

The chain carries TRBV18 and TRBJ2-7, with unresolved D. The germline V gene has CDR1 KGHSH and CDR2 LQKENI. Trimming removed 3 bases from V and 2 bases from J, with 11 bases in between. CDR3 length: 14 amino acids. CDR3 sequence: CASSPADSPYEQYF. The CDR3 DNA follows: TGTGCCAGCTCACCTGCAGATTCGCCCTACGAGCAGTACTTC. Using reference TRBV18 and TRBJ2-7 for the parts outside the CDR3, the full variable domain is NAGVMQNPRHLVRRRGQEARLRCSPMKGHSHVYWYRQLPEEGLKFMVYLQKENIIDESGMPKERFSAEFPKEGPSILRIQQVVRGDSAAYFCASSPADSPYEQYFGPGTRLTVT.